These T cell receptor beta chains were read from a single sample in a study of T cells in Graves' hyperthyroidism and ophthalmopathy. TCRdb independently ran MiXCR on the multiplex PCR reads; one entry per CDR3 protein. The sample holds nearly 600,000 distinct CDR3 sequences, approximately 14% seen once. Sequenced input: blood. Receptors were obtained from a woman younger than 30 with Graves' ophthalmopathy. Each CDR3 is given with its conserved first and last residue. A D gene is named only where the DNA matches it firmly. The size field is filled for only some rows; it gives once, few, many or a size class.

cdr3_length: 15
j_call: TRBJ1-5
clone_size: many
d_call: TRBD1
v_call: TRBV20-1
cdr3_nt: TGCAGTGCTAGTATGTCCAGGGGGGACAATCAGCCCCAGCATTTT
cdr3_aa: CSASMSRGDNQPQHF

cdr3_length: 13
j_call: TRBJ2-1
clone_size: few
d_call: TRBD2
v_call: TRBV10-3
cdr3_nt: TGTGCGGGGAGGAGCGGGAGGGCAAATGAGCAGTTCTTC
cdr3_aa: CAGRSGRANEQFF

cdr3_length: 15
j_call: TRBJ2-1
clone_size: many
d_call: .
v_call: TRBV6-2/TRBV6-3
cdr3_nt: TGTGCCAGCAGTTGGGGCACAGGATTTTACAATGAGCAGTTCTTC
cdr3_aa: CASSWGTGFYNEQFF

cdr3_length: 16
j_call: TRBJ2-1
clone_size: few
d_call: TRBD1
v_call: TRBV4-1
cdr3_nt: TGCGCCAGCAGCCAAGACGACAGGGGGGCCTACAATGAGCAGTTCTTC
cdr3_aa: CASSQDDRGAYNEQFF

cdr3_length: 16
j_call: TRBJ2-7
clone_size: many
d_call: .
v_call: TRBV10-3
cdr3_nt: TGTGCCATCAGTGAGTCGTTCGGGGGTACCTCCTACGAGCAGTACTTC
cdr3_aa: CAISESFGGTSYEQYF

cdr3_length: 16
j_call: TRBJ2-5
clone_size: many
d_call: .
v_call: TRBV11-1
cdr3_nt: TGTGCCAGCAGCTCAATCGGGACAATGTTTTCTGAGACCCAGTACTTC
cdr3_aa: CASSSIGTMFSETQYF

cdr3_length: 13
j_call: TRBJ2-7
clone_size: .
d_call: TRBD2
v_call: TRBV19
cdr3_nt: TGTGCCAGTACAGCGGGGGGTGTGGACGAGCAGTACTTC
cdr3_aa: CASTAGGVDEQYF

cdr3_length: 17
j_call: TRBJ2-1
clone_size: .
d_call: .
v_call: TRBV19
cdr3_nt: TGTGCCAGTAGTATAGTACAGTGGAGGGGATCCGCGAATGAGCAGTTCTTC
cdr3_aa: CASSIVQWRGSANEQFF

cdr3_length: 13
j_call: TRBJ2-1
clone_size: many
d_call: .
v_call: TRBV18
cdr3_nt: TGTGCCAGCTCACCATTGGAACTCAATGAGCAGTTCTTC
cdr3_aa: CASSPLELNEQFF

cdr3_length: 11
j_call: TRBJ2-1
clone_size: many
d_call: .
v_call: TRBV20-1
cdr3_nt: TGCAGTGCCCGACAGGACGGTGAGCAGTTCTTC
cdr3_aa: CSARQDGEQFF

cdr3_length: 13
j_call: TRBJ2-7
clone_size: .
d_call: .
v_call: TRBV6-5
cdr3_nt: TGTGCCAGCAGTTACGGGCTGTCCTACGAGCAGTACTTC
cdr3_aa: CASSYGLSYEQYF

cdr3_length: 13
j_call: TRBJ1-5
clone_size: many
d_call: .
v_call: TRBV18
cdr3_nt: TGTGCCAGCTCATATCTAGGCAATCAGCCCCAGCATTTT
cdr3_aa: CASSYLGNQPQHF

cdr3_length: 14
j_call: TRBJ2-2
clone_size: many
d_call: TRBD1
v_call: TRBV12-3/TRBV12-4
cdr3_nt: TGTGCCAGCGGGGGGACAGGTGACACCGGGGAGCTGTTTTTT
cdr3_aa: CASGGTGDTGELFF

cdr3_length: 12
j_call: TRBJ1-2
clone_size: many
d_call: .
v_call: TRBV30
cdr3_nt: TGTGCCTGGGCACAGGGTTACTATGGCTACACCTTC
cdr3_aa: CAWAQGYYGYTF

cdr3_length: 15
j_call: TRBJ2-7
clone_size: .
d_call: .
v_call: TRBV29-1
cdr3_nt: TGCAGCGTTGAATCGGGGGGCGACAGTGCCTACGAGCAGTACTTC
cdr3_aa: CSVESGGDSAYEQYF

cdr3_length: 15
j_call: TRBJ2-1
clone_size: .
d_call: TRBD2
v_call: TRBV6-1
cdr3_nt: TGTGCCAGCAGTACACTAGCGGGCGAATACAATGAGCAGTTCTTC
cdr3_aa: CASSTLAGEYNEQFF

cdr3_length: 15
j_call: TRBJ2-2
clone_size: many
d_call: TRBD2
v_call: TRBV6-1
cdr3_nt: TGTGCCAGCAGACCCAGCGGGACGAACACCGGGGAGCTGTTTTTT
cdr3_aa: CASRPSGTNTGELFF

cdr3_length: 18
j_call: TRBJ2-7
clone_size: few
d_call: .
v_call: TRBV12-3/TRBV12-4
cdr3_nt: TGTGCCAGCAGTTTAGAGGGGGAGGGGGCGGGAAGCTCCTACGAGCAGTACTTC
cdr3_aa: CASSLEGEGAGSSYEQYF

cdr3_length: 14
j_call: TRBJ2-3
clone_size: .
d_call: TRBD2
v_call: TRBV2
cdr3_nt: TGTGCCAACAGTGAACTTGCGGGAGGGCCGGCGCAGTATTTT
cdr3_aa: CANSELAGGPAQYF

cdr3_length: 14
j_call: TRBJ1-4
clone_size: many
d_call: TRBD1
v_call: TRBV12-3/TRBV12-4
cdr3_nt: TGTGCCAGCAGTTTCCCGGGACAGGTTGAAAAACTGTTTTTT
cdr3_aa: CASSFPGQVEKLFF

cdr3_length: 14
j_call: TRBJ1-3
clone_size: few
d_call: .
v_call: TRBV20-1
cdr3_nt: TGCAGTGCGGCAGGGGAGAGCTCTGGAAACACCATATATTTT
cdr3_aa: CSAAGESSGNTIYF

cdr3_length: 13
j_call: TRBJ2-7
clone_size: .
d_call: TRBD2
v_call: TRBV6-1
cdr3_nt: TGTGCCAGCAGGCCGGGGGGCTCCTACGAGCAGTACTTC
cdr3_aa: CASRPGGSYEQYF

cdr3_length: 15
j_call: TRBJ1-5
clone_size: many
d_call: .
v_call: TRBV6-1
cdr3_nt: TGTGCCAGCAGTGAAGTAGGAGGGACGGGGCAGCCCCAGCATTTT
cdr3_aa: CASSEVGGTGQPQHF

cdr3_length: 14
j_call: TRBJ2-1
clone_size: many
d_call: .
v_call: TRBV7-2
cdr3_nt: TGTGCCAGCAGCTCTCTCCAGGAGTACAATGAGCAGTTCTTC
cdr3_aa: CASSSLQEYNEQFF

cdr3_length: 13
j_call: TRBJ1-4
clone_size: many
d_call: TRBD1
v_call: TRBV2
cdr3_nt: TGTGCCAGGGGGACAGGAACTAATGAAAAACTGTTTTTT
cdr3_aa: CARGTGTNEKLFF

cdr3_length: 11
j_call: TRBJ2-1
clone_size: few
d_call: .
v_call: TRBV6-1
cdr3_nt: TGTGCCAGCAGCCCCGTGGATGAGCAGTTCTTC
cdr3_aa: CASSPVDEQFF

cdr3_length: 15
j_call: TRBJ1-1
clone_size: .
d_call: TRBD1
v_call: TRBV5-4
cdr3_nt: TGTGCCAGCAGCTTCAGGGGGCAGCCGAACACTGAAGCTTTCTTT
cdr3_aa: CASSFRGQPNTEAFF

cdr3_length: 19
j_call: TRBJ1-4
clone_size: .
d_call: .
v_call: TRBV19
cdr3_nt: TGTGCCAGTAGTATTCTAATGGAGGGAGATGCCGCCGATTTGGAAAAACTGTTTTTT
cdr3_aa: CASSILMEGDAADLEKLFF

cdr3_length: 13
j_call: TRBJ1-1
clone_size: few
d_call: .
v_call: TRBV9
cdr3_nt: TGTGCCAGCAGCGTAGCGACCGCGAATGAAGCTTTCTTT
cdr3_aa: CASSVATANEAFF

cdr3_length: 14
j_call: TRBJ1-3
clone_size: .
d_call: .
v_call: TRBV2
cdr3_nt: TGTGCCAGCAGTGTGCAGAGCCTCGGAAACACCATATATTTT
cdr3_aa: CASSVQSLGNTIYF

cdr3_length: 16
j_call: TRBJ2-3
clone_size: many
d_call: .
v_call: TRBV12-3/TRBV12-4
cdr3_nt: TGTGCCAGCAGTTTTTCGGGGGCCCCCCCCACAGATACGCAGTATTTT
cdr3_aa: CASSFSGAPPTDTQYF

cdr3_length: 13
j_call: TRBJ2-5
clone_size: many
d_call: .
v_call: TRBV2
cdr3_nt: TGTGCCAGCAGACGGGACACCCAAGAGACCCAGTACTTC
cdr3_aa: CASRRDTQETQYF

cdr3_length: 14
j_call: TRBJ1-1
clone_size: many
d_call: .
v_call: TRBV9
cdr3_nt: TGTGCCAGCAGCGTAGAGGGCATGAACACTGAAGCTTTCTTT
cdr3_aa: CASSVEGMNTEAFF

cdr3_length: 16
j_call: TRBJ2-4
clone_size: .
d_call: TRBD2
v_call: TRBV2
cdr3_nt: TGTGCCAGCAGAACGGGACTAGCGGGTACCAAAAACATTCAGTACTTC
cdr3_aa: CASRTGLAGTKNIQYF

cdr3_length: 15
j_call: TRBJ2-7
clone_size: many
d_call: TRBD1
v_call: TRBV27
cdr3_nt: TGTGCCAGCAGTTTATATGGGACAGTTTTATACGAGCAGTACTTC
cdr3_aa: CASSLYGTVLYEQYF

cdr3_length: 17
j_call: TRBJ2-7
clone_size: many
d_call: TRBD2
v_call: TRBV5-1
cdr3_nt: TGCGCCAGCAGCCCTGGGACTAGCGGGGGTGGCTCCTACGAGCAGTACTTC
cdr3_aa: CASSPGTSGGGSYEQYF

cdr3_length: 14
j_call: TRBJ2-3
clone_size: many
d_call: .
v_call: TRBV5-5
cdr3_nt: TGTGCCAGCAGCTGGTGGACAGCCACAGATACGCAGTATTTT
cdr3_aa: CASSWWTATDTQYF

cdr3_length: 17
j_call: TRBJ2-3
clone_size: .
d_call: TRBD2
v_call: TRBV5-6
cdr3_nt: TGTGCCAGCAGCTTGTCCGGGACTAGCGGGAGCGGGGATACGCAGTATTTT
cdr3_aa: CASSLSGTSGSGDTQYF

cdr3_length: 17
j_call: TRBJ2-3
clone_size: many
d_call: TRBD2
v_call: TRBV6-1
cdr3_nt: TGTGCCAGCAGTTACAACGGACTAGCGATTAGCACAGATACGCAGTATTTT
cdr3_aa: CASSYNGLAISTDTQYF

cdr3_length: 13
j_call: TRBJ1-2
clone_size: few
d_call: TRBD1
v_call: TRBV4-2
cdr3_nt: TGTGCCAGCAGCCAAGATCCGGGACAGGACTACACCTTC
cdr3_aa: CASSQDPGQDYTF

cdr3_length: 16
j_call: TRBJ2-5
clone_size: once
d_call: TRBD2
v_call: TRBV18
cdr3_nt: TGTGCCAGCTCAGGACTAGCGGGATCCGGCGGAGAGACCCAGTACTTC
cdr3_aa: CASSGLAGSGGETQYF

cdr3_length: 16
j_call: TRBJ2-2
clone_size: few
d_call: TRBD2
v_call: TRBV7-3
cdr3_nt: TGTGCCAGCAGCTTAACTTCTAGCGGGGCTACCGGGGAGCTGTTTTTT
cdr3_aa: CASSLTSSGATGELFF

cdr3_length: 15
j_call: TRBJ1-5
clone_size: many
d_call: TRBD1
v_call: TRBV20-1
cdr3_nt: TGCAGTGCTAGCGGGGGACAGGGGCGCCGGCAGCCCCAGCATTTT
cdr3_aa: CSASGGQGRRQPQHF

cdr3_length: 16
j_call: TRBJ1-2
clone_size: many
d_call: TRBD1
v_call: TRBV11-3
cdr3_nt: TGTGCCAGCAGCTTTTCATCCGGGACAGGGGATTATGGCTACACCTTC
cdr3_aa: CASSFSSGTGDYGYTF

cdr3_length: 13
j_call: TRBJ1-5
clone_size: many
d_call: .
v_call: TRBV7-2
cdr3_nt: TGTGCCAGCAGCTTAGCCGAGACCCAGCCCCAGCATTTT
cdr3_aa: CASSLAETQPQHF

cdr3_length: 14
j_call: TRBJ2-7
clone_size: many
d_call: .
v_call: TRBV7-9
cdr3_nt: TGTGCCAGCAGCTTAAACGGCGGGACATGGGAGCAGTACTTC
cdr3_aa: CASSLNGGTWEQYF

cdr3_length: 12
j_call: TRBJ2-1
clone_size: many
d_call: .
v_call: TRBV30
cdr3_nt: TGTGCCTGGAGTGCCCTTTACAATGAGCAGTTCTTC
cdr3_aa: CAWSALYNEQFF

cdr3_length: 15
j_call: TRBJ1-5
clone_size: .
d_call: TRBD1
v_call: TRBV20-1
cdr3_nt: TGCAGTGCCCCGACCATGACAGGGCGGGGGCAGCCCCAGCATTTT
cdr3_aa: CSAPTMTGRGQPQHF

cdr3_length: 14
j_call: TRBJ1-5
clone_size: many
d_call: .
v_call: TRBV7-9
cdr3_nt: TGTGCCAGCAGCTTTGCGGGAGGAAATCAGCCCCAGCATTTT
cdr3_aa: CASSFAGGNQPQHF

cdr3_length: 15
j_call: TRBJ1-1
clone_size: .
d_call: TRBD1
v_call: TRBV18
cdr3_nt: TGTGCCAGCTCACCGGGACAGGGGGCGTCCACTGAAGCTTTCTTT
cdr3_aa: CASSPGQGASTEAFF

cdr3_length: 15
j_call: TRBJ2-3
clone_size: .
d_call: TRBD2
v_call: TRBV7-3
cdr3_nt: TGTGCCAGCAGCTTAGGGGGACTAGCGACAGATACGCAGTATTTT
cdr3_aa: CASSLGGLATDTQYF

cdr3_length: 16
j_call: TRBJ2-7
clone_size: many
d_call: TRBD2
v_call: TRBV5-1
cdr3_nt: TGCGCCAGCAGACGGATCGGGACTAGCGGGAGTTACGAGCAGTACTTC
cdr3_aa: CASRRIGTSGSYEQYF

cdr3_length: 14
j_call: TRBJ2-3
clone_size: .
d_call: .
v_call: TRBV12-5
cdr3_nt: TGTCCTAGTGGTTTGACCCTGACCTCAGATACGCAGTATTTT
cdr3_aa: CPSGLTLTSDTQYF

cdr3_length: 12
j_call: TRBJ1-1
clone_size: .
d_call: .
v_call: TRBV27
cdr3_nt: TGTGCCAGCAGTTCATTAAGCACTGAAGCTTTCTTT
cdr3_aa: CASSSLSTEAFF

cdr3_length: 17
j_call: TRBJ1-1
clone_size: few
d_call: TRBD1
v_call: TRBV27
cdr3_nt: TGTGCCAGCACACACCGTTGGACAGGGGGCCGGTACACTGAAGCTTTCTTT
cdr3_aa: CASTHRWTGGRYTEAFF

cdr3_length: 16
j_call: TRBJ1-1
clone_size: .
d_call: TRBD1
v_call: TRBV12-5
cdr3_nt: TGTGCTAGTGCCGATTTAAGGACAGGGGAGGTCGCTGAAGCTTTCTTT
cdr3_aa: CASADLRTGEVAEAFF

cdr3_length: 15
j_call: TRBJ2-5
clone_size: few
d_call: .
v_call: TRBV5-4
cdr3_nt: TGTGCCAGCAGCTTGGGCGGGGCCGGCCGGGAGACCCAGTACTTC
cdr3_aa: CASSLGGAGRETQYF

cdr3_length: 16
j_call: TRBJ1-3
clone_size: many
d_call: .
v_call: TRBV5-1
cdr3_nt: TGCGCCAGCAGCTTGGAGACCCCAACCTTTGGAAACACCATATATTTT
cdr3_aa: CASSLETPTFGNTIYF

cdr3_length: 15
j_call: TRBJ2-5
clone_size: many
d_call: TRBD2
v_call: TRBV6-5
cdr3_nt: TGTGCCAGCAGTTACTCGCCGGGAGGGCGGGAGACCCAGTACTTC
cdr3_aa: CASSYSPGGRETQYF

cdr3_length: 12
j_call: TRBJ1-2
clone_size: few
d_call: TRBD1
v_call: TRBV10-3
cdr3_nt: TGTGCCATCAGTCAACGGACAGGCGGCTACACCTTC
cdr3_aa: CAISQRTGGYTF